The clone carrying this T cell receptor beta chain was observed a single time. Its antigen is not known. This record belongs to a study of cytomegalovirus exposure and HLA in healthy donors. Study-level information: There were about 85 million unique TCRs (from HLA-typed donors) in an early data release.

Study-level results: Excluded were some V segments that proved indistinguishable, including TRBV6-2 and TRBV6-3.

Vbeta (60) and Jbeta (13) primers were used in the PCR. Repertoires were generated with immunoSEQ multiplex PCR, while TCRdb's copy carries only in-frame clones and drops some. The sample records 130,000 to 150,000 clones, about 84% being singletons. The V end lost 0 bases, the J end lost 0 bases, and 23 bases lay between the germline ends. The CDR3 extends over 19 amino acids. Germline values: CDR1 SQVTM, CDR2 ANQGSEA. This clonotype was obtained from a male donor in good health and CMV-seronegative. The chain links TRBV29-1 to TRBJ1-2; D gene unclear. Material: PBMCs. DNA for the CDR3: TGCAGCGTTGAAGATCAGGCCCAGGACTTTTACTCTTCTAACTATGGCTACACCTTC. This encodes CSVEDQAQDFYSSNYGYTF.